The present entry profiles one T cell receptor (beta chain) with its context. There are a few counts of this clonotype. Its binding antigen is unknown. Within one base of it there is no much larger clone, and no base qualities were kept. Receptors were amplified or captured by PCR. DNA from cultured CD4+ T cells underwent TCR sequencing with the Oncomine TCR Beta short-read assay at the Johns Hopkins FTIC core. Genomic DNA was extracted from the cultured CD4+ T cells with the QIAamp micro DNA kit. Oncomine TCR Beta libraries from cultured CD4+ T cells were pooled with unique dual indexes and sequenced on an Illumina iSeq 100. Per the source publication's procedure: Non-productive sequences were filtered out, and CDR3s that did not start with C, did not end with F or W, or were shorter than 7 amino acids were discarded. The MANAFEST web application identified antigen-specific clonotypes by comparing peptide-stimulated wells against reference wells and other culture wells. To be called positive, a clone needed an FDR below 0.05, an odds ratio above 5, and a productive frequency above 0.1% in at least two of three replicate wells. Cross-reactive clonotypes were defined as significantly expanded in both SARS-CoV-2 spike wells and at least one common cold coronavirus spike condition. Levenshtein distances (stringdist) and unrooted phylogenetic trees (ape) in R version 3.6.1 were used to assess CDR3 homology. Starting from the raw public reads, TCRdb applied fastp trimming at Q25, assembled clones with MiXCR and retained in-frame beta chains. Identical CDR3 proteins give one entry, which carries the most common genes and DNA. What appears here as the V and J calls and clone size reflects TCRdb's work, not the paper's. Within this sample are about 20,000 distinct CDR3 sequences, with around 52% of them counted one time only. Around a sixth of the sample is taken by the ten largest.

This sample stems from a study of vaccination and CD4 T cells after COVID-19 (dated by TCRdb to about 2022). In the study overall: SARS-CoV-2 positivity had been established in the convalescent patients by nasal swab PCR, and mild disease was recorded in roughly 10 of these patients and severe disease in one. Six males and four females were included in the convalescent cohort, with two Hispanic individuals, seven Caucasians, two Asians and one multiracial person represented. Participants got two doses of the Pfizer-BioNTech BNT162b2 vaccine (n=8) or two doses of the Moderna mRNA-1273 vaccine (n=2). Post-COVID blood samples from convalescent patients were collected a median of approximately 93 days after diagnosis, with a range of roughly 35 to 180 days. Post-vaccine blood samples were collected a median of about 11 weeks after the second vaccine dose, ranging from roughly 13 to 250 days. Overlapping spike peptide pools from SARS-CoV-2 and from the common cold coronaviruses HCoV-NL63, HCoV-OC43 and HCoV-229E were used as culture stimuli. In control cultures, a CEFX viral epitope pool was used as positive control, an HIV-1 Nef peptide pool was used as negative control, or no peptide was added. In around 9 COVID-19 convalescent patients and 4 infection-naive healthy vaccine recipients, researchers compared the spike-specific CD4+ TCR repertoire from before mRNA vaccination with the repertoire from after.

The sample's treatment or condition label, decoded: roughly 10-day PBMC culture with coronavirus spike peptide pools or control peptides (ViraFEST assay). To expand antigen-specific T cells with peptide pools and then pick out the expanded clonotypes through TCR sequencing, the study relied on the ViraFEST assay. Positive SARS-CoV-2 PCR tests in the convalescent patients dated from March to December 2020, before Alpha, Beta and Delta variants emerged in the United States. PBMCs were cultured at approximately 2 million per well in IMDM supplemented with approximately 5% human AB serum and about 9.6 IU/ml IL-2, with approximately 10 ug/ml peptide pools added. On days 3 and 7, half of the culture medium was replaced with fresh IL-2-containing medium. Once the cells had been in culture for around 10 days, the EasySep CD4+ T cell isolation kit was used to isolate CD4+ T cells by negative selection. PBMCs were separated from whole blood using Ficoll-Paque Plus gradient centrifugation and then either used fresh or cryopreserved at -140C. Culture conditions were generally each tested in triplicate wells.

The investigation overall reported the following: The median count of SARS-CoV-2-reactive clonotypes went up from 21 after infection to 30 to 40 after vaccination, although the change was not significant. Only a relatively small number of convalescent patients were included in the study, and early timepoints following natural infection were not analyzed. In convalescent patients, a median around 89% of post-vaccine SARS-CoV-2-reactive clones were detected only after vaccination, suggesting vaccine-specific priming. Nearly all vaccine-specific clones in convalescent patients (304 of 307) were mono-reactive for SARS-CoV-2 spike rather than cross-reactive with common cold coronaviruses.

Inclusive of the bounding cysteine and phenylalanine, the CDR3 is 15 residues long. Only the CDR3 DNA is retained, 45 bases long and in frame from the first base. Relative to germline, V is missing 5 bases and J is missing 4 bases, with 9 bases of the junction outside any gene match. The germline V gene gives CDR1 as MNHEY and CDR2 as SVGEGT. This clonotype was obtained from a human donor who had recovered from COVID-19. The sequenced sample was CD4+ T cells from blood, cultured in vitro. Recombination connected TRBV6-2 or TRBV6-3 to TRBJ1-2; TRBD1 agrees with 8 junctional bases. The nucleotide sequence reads TGTGCCAGCAGTGGAGGACAGGGAAGTAGCTATGGCTACACCTTC. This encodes CASSGGQGSSYGYTF.